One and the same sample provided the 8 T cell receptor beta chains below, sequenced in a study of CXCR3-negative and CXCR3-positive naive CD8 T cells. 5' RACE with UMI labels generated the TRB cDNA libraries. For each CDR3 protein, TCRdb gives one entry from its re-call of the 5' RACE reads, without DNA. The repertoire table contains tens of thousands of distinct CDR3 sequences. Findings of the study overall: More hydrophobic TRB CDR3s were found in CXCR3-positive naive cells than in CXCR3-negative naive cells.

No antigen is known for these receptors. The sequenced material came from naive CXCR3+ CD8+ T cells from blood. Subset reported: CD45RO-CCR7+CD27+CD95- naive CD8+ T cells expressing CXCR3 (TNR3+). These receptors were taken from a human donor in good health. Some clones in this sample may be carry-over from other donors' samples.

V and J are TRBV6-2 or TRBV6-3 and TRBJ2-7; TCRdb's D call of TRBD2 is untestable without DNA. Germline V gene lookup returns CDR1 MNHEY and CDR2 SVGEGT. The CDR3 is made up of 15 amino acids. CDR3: CASSSGLDLLYEQYF.

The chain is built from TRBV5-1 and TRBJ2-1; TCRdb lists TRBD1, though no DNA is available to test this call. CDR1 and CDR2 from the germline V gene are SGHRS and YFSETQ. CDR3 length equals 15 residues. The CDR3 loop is CASSPTGSSYNEQFF. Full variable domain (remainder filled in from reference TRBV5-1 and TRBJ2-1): KAGVTQTPRYLIKTRGQQVTLSCSPISGHRSVSWYQQTPGQGLQFLFEYFSETQRNKGNFPGRFSGRQFSNSRSEMNVSTLELGDSALYLCASSPTGSSYNEQFFGPGTRLTVL.

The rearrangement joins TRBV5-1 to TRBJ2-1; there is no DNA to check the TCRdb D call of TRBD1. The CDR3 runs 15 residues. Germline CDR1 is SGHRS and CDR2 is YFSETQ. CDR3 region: CASSLNGQGIDEQFF.

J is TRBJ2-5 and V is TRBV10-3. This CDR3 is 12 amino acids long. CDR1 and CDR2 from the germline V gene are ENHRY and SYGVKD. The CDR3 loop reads CAISDFEETQYF.

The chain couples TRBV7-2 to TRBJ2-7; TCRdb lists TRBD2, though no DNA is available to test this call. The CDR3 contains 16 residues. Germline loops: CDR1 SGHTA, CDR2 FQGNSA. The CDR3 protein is CASSLVGVASSYEQYF. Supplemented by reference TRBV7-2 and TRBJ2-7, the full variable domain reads GAGVSQSPSNKVTEKGKDVELRCDPISGHTALYWYRQSLGQGLEFLIYFQGNSAPDKSGLPSDRFSAERTGGSVSTLTIQRTQQEDSAVYLCASSLVGVASSYEQYFGPGTRLTVT.

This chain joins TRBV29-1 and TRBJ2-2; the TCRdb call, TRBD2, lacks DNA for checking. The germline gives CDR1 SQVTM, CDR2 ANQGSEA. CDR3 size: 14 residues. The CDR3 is CSVLAGVNTGELFF.

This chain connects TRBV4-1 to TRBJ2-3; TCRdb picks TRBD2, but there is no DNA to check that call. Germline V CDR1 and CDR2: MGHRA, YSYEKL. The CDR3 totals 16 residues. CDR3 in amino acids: CASSQVSSGGTDTQYF.

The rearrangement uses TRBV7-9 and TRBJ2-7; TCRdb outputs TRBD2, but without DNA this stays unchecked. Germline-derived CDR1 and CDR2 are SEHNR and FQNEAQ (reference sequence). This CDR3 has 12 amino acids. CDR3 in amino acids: CASSVDYHEQYF.